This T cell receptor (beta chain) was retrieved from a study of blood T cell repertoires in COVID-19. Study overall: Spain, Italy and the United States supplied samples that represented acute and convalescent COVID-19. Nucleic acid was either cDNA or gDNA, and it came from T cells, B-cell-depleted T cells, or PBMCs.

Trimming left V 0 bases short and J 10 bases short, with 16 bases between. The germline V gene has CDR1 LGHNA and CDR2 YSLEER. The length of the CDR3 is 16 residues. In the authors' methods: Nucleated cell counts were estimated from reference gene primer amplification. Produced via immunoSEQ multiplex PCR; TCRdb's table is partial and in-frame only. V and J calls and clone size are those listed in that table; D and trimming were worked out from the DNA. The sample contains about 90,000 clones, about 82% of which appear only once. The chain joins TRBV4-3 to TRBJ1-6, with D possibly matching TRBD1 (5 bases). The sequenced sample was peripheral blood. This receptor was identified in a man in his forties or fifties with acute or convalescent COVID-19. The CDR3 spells CASSQEGQGDGSPLHF. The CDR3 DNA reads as TGCGCCAGCAGCCAAGAGGGGCAGGGCGATGGGTCACCCCTCCACTTT.